A selection of T cell receptor beta chains follows, all from one sample in a study of blood T cells in healthy people across ages. In TCRdb, the 5' RACE reads were re-called with MiXCR into one record per CDR3 protein. Here the sample spans approximately 1,100,000 distinct CDR3 sequences, more than 35% being singletons. The material sequenced was blood. The receptors were gathered from a woman aged 55-75 years in good health. The CDR3 runs from the conserved cysteine through the conserved F or W. The D gene is left open where the match is weak. Not every row has a clone size; where given, it reads once, few, many or a size class.

v_call	clone_size	d_call	j_call	cdr3_aa	cdr3_nt
TRBV12-3/TRBV12-4	few	-	TRBJ2-1	CASSFYHWHEQFF	TGTGCCAGCAGTTTCTACCACTGGCATGAGCAGTTCTTC
TRBV6-2/TRBV6-3	few	TRBD1	TRBJ2-7	CASRDRGIYEQYF	TGTGCCAGCCGGGACAGGGGGATCTACGAGCAGTACTTC
TRBV13	-	-	TRBJ1-1	CASSPAGDTEAFF	TGTGCCAGCAGCCCGGCGGGGGATACTGAAGCTTTCTTT
TRBV20-1	-	TRBD2	TRBJ2-7	CSAGLEGEQYF	TGCAGTGCTGGACTAGAGGGCGAGCAGTACTTC
TRBV3-1	-	-	TRBJ2-5	CASSHWSGVRGQETQYF	TGTGCCAGCAGCCACTGGAGCGGCGTTAGGGGACAAGAGACCCAGTACTTC
TRBV6-6	-	-	TRBJ2-1	CASSWGRLGYEQFF	TGTGCCAGCAGTTGGGGCCGGTTGGGTTATGAGCAGTTCTTC
TRBV5-1	-	TRBD1	TRBJ2-1	CASTRSGQGHNEQFF	TGCGCCAGCACCAGAAGCGGACAGGGGCACAATGAGCAGTTCTTC
TRBV12-3/TRBV12-4	few	TRBD1	TRBJ1-5	CASSLTPQGVSQPQHF	TGTGCCAGCAGTTTAACCCCTCAGGGGGTCTCGCAGCCCCAGCATTTT
TRBV5-1	-	-	TRBJ2-3	CASSFGTSDTGTQYF	TGCGCCAGCAGCTTCGGTACTTCTGACACAGGTACGCAGTATTTT
TRBV10-3	-	-	TRBJ2-1	CAISEAGSALEQFF	TGTGCCATCAGTGAGGCAGGTAGTGCTCTTGAGCAGTTCTTC
TRBV7-9	many	TRBD2	TRBJ2-3	CASSTGHSLAGGFLADTQYF	TGTGCCAGCAGCACCGGGCATTCTCTAGCGGGAGGGTTTCTCGCAGATACGCAGTATTTT
TRBV20-1	few	-	TRBJ2-1	CSAARRMYEQFF	TGCAGTGCCGCCCGAAGGATGTATGAGCAGTTCTTC
TRBV6-1	-	-	TRBJ1-5	CASSEIRGNQPQHF	TGTGCCAGCAGTGAAATAAGGGGGAATCAGCCCCAGCATTTT
TRBV25-1	-	TRBD2	TRBJ2-5	CASSEPSGRGQETQYF	TGTGCCAGCAGTGAACCAAGCGGGAGGGGACAAGAGACCCAGTACTTC
TRBV9	-	-	TRBJ2-2	CASSVVGQGTTGELFF	TGTGCCAGCAGCGTAGTGGGGCAAGGGACCACCGGGGAGCTGTTTTTT
TRBV15	few	-	TRBJ2-3	CATSRDRVGRDTDTQYF	TGTGCCACCAGCAGAGATAGGGTCGGCAGGGACACAGATACGCAGTATTTT
TRBV28	many	-	TRBJ2-1	CASSLNRGEQFF	TGTGCCAGCAGTTTAAATCGGGGCGAGCAGTTCTTC
TRBV6-5	-	-	TRBJ2-7	CASSHGGIGYEQYF	TGTGCCAGCAGCCACGGGGGTATAGGCTACGAGCAGTACTTC
TRBV20-1	-	-	TRBJ2-5	CSARKDWPQETQYF	TGCAGTGCTAGAAAGGACTGGCCCCAAGAGACCCAGTACTTC
TRBV2	-	-	TRBJ2-5	CASREIRDSGAYF	TGTGCCAGCAGGGAAATACGGGACTCAGGCGCGTACTTC
TRBV2	-	-	TRBJ2-7	CASSIPGTWDEQYF	TGTGCCAGCAGTATCCCCGGGACCTGGGACGAGCAGTACTTC
TRBV24-1	-	TRBD2	TRBJ2-7	CATSDTSGRLSEQYF	TGTGCCACCAGTGATACTAGCGGGAGGCTCTCCGAGCAGTACTTC
TRBV5-1	-	TRBD2	TRBJ2-7	CASRRLRETSYEQYF	TGCGCCAGCAGACGATTGCGGGAGACCTCCTACGAGCAGTACTTC
TRBV2	few	-	TRBJ1-5	CASSRRASNQPQHF	TGTGCCAGCAGCCGCAGGGCTAGCAATCAGCCCCAGCATTTT
TRBV6-2/TRBV6-3	-	-	TRBJ1-1	CASSYRLEGVNTEAFF	TGTGCCAGCAGTTACAGGCTCGAGGGGGTGAACACTGAAGCTTTCTTT
TRBV29-1	few	-	TRBJ2-6	CSVEDLWSSGANVLTF	TGCAGCGTTGAAGATCTTTGGAGCTCTGGGGCCAACGTCCTGACTTTC
TRBV27	-	-	TRBJ1-6	CASPNGGEDSPLHF	TGTGCCAGCCCAAATGGAGGGGAGGATTCACCCCTCCACTTT
TRBV25-1	-	-	TRBJ2-3	CASSEWNRASTDTQYF	TGTGCCAGCAGTGAATGGAACCGCGCCTCCACAGATACGCAGTATTTT
TRBV20-1	-	-	TRBJ2-7	CSASLTAATYEQYF	TGCAGTGCTAGCCTGACGGCAGCCACCTACGAGCAGTACTTC
TRBV6-1	few	TRBD2	TRBJ2-1	CASGEREGNEQFF	TGTGCCAGCGGTGAGCGGGAGGGCAATGAGCAGTTCTTC
TRBV4-1	few	TRBD2	TRBJ2-1	CASSQVPTSVGANEQFF	TGCGCCAGCAGCCAAGTCCCGACTAGCGTGGGGGCGAATGAGCAGTTCTTC
TRBV20-1	-	-	TRBJ2-5	CSARVKQGTVRGEQYF	TGCAGTGCTAGAGTCAAACAGGGGACGGTTCGGGGGGAGCAGTACTTC
TRBV5-1	few	-	TRBJ2-4	CASSLESGSLAKNIQYF	TGCGCCAGCAGCTTGGAGTCGGGGAGCCTAGCCAAAAACATTCAGTACTTC
TRBV6-5	-	-	TRBJ2-7	CASSYKGTSYEQYF	TGTGCCAGCAGTTACAAAGGGACCTCCTACGAGCAGTACTTC
TRBV25-1	many	TRBD2	TRBJ2-1	CASSMASGTKQFF	TGTGCCAGCAGTATGGCTAGCGGGACAAAGCAGTTCTTC
TRBV27	few	TRBD2	TRBJ2-1	CASSSGTSFGEQFF	TGTGCCAGCAGTTCCGGGACTAGCTTTGGGGAGCAGTTCTTC
TRBV2	-	-	TRBJ1-4	CASSEAEKLFF	TGTGCCAGCAGTGAGGCTGAAAAACTGTTTTTT
TRBV10-3	-	TRBD1	TRBJ2-7	CATQGQGDEQYF	TGTGCCACCCAGGGACAGGGGGACGAGCAGTACTTC
TRBV7-2	-	TRBD1	TRBJ2-7	CASRPDRGPPYEQYF	TGTGCCAGCAGACCGGACAGGGGACCTCCCTACGAGCAGTACTTC
TRBV10-3	-	-	TRBJ2-1	CAIYNRAYNEQFF	TGTGCCATATATAACAGGGCCTACAATGAGCAGTTCTTC
TRBV30	once	-	TRBJ1-2	CAWWVDGYTF	TGTGCCTGGTGGGTAGATGGCTACACCTTC
TRBV20-1	few	TRBD1	TRBJ1-1	CSAPSPGTVVNTEAFF	TGCAGTGCCCCATCTCCCGGGACAGTCGTGAACACTGAAGCTTTCTTT
TRBV2	many	TRBD2	TRBJ2-5	CASTEGTRSMETQYF	TGTGCCAGCACCGAGGGGACTAGGAGCATGGAGACCCAGTACTTC
TRBV11-2	-	-	TRBJ2-5	CASSWGDSGGGTQYF	TGTGCCAGCAGCTGGGGGGACAGTGGAGGAGGGACCCAGTACTTC
TRBV5-1	-	-	TRBJ2-1	CASSLGRQGYEQFF	TGCGCCAGCAGCTTGGGCCGGCAGGGGTACGAGCAGTTCTTC
TRBV20-1	-	TRBD2	TRBJ2-1	CSARASGLAYNEQFF	TGCAGTGCTAGAGCTTCCGGACTAGCCTACAATGAGCAGTTCTTC
TRBV12-3/TRBV12-4	few	TRBD1	TRBJ2-7	CASSPSPPGQTYEQYF	TGTGCCAGCAGCCCTAGCCCGCCGGGACAGACCTACGAGCAGTACTTC
TRBV28	-	-	TRBJ2-1	CASSLARLYNEQFF	TGTGCCAGCAGCCTAGCCCGGCTTTACAATGAGCAGTTCTTC
TRBV2	-	TRBD2	TRBJ2-1	CASSERGAGVGGGEQFF	TGTGCCAGCAGTGAAAGGGGAGCGGGAGTGGGGGGCGGTGAGCAGTTCTTC
TRBV27	-	-	TRBJ1-1	CASSLTPRDTEAFF	TGTGCCAGCAGTTTGACCCCGAGGGACACTGAAGCTTTCTTT
TRBV6-1	-	-	TRBJ2-3	CASRDVWDTDTQYF	TGTGCCAGCAGAGACGTTTGGGACACAGATACGCAGTATTTT